This record looks at one T cell receptor (beta chain) sequence and its context. The data stem from a study of patients and donors after allogeneic stem cell transplantation. This CDR3 has 17 residues. Germline lookup yields CDR1 MNHEY and CDR2 SVGAGI. Germline trimming cut 5 bases from V and 0 bases from J; bases unmatched to any gene: 8. One entry per CDR3 protein results from TCRdb running MiXCR on the RT-PCR reads. The sample records about 7,600 distinct CDR3 sequences, 11% being singletons. This chain joins TRBV6-5 and TRBJ2-1, with TRBD2 matching over 9 bases. The clonotype comes from a human donor who was either an allogeneic HSCT recipient or a stem cell or donor lymphocyte infusion donor (not recorded which). It is not recorded whose cells these are; they may come from a transplant donor. Sequencing was carried out using blood, either unsorted or a sorted T cell fraction (not recorded which). In DNA, the CDR3 is TGTGCCAGCAGTCGTAGCGGGGGCCTTAGCTCCTACAATGAGCAGTTCTTC. Its protein is CASSRSGGLSSYNEQFF.